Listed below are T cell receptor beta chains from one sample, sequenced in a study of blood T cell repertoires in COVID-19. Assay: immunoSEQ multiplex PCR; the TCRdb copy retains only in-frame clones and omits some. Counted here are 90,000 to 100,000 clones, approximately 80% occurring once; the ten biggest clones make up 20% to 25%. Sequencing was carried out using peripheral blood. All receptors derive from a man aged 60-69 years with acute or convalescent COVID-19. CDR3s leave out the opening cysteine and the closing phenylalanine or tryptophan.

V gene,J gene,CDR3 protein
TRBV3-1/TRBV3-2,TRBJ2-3,ASSGGADTQY
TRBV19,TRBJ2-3,ASSMARAGTGGNTQY
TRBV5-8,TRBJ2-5,ASSKGTGYQETQY
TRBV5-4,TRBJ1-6,ASSFGGSYNSPLH
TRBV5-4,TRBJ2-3,ASMEATGNTDTQY
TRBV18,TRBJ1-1,ASSAGLTNTEAF
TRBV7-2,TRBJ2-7,ASSLVPEQQY
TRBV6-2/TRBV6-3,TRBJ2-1,ASSLAGLYNEQF
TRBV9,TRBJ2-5,ASSVGLGGRAGETQY
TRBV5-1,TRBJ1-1,ASSSPPGQGIWNTEAF
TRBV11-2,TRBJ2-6,ASSLRFGSGANVLT
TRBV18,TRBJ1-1,ASSPTGLTEAF
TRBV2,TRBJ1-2,ASSEVHSYGYT
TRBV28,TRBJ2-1,ASRSTSGEVIEQF
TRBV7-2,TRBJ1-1,ASSSQGSVRNTEAF
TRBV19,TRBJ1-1,ASIPTPRSRSEAF
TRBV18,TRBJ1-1,ASSPGQGMNTEAF
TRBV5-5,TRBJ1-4,ASSLTGGNEKLF
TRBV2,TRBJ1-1,ASRKDRTEAF
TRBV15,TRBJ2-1,ATSRLAGGDEQF
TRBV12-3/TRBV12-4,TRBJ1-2,ASGRAGGYT
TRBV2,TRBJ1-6,ASMTGVDSPLH
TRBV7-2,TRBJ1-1,ASSLTGYTEAF
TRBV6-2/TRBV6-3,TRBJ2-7,ASSYGTGTTTAYEQY
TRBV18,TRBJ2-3,ASSPPGLSDTQY
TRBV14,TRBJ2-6,ASSLEQGPPSGANVLT
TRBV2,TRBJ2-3,ASSETGADTQY
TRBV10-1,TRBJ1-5,ASRMSDRNNQPQH
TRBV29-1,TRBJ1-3,SVEGTREPFGNTIY
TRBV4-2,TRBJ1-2,ASSQDRAGGYT
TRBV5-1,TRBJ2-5,ASSYASSKETQY
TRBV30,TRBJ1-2,AWSRDRWSYT
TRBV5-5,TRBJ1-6,ASSLRGQGISYNSPLH
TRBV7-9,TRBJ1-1,ASSLEFRRDTEAF
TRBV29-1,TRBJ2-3,SVAGTGGLTDTQY
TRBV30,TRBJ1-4,AWNLGQGYEKLF
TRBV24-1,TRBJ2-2,ATSVQGLTGELF
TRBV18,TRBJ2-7,ASLSDGYEQY
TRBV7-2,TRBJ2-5,ASSLGPTSGGVNQY
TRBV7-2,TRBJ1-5,ASSPGGASSNQPQH
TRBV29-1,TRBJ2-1,SVLRGGPYNEQF
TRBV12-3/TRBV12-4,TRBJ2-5,ASSRQGGETQY
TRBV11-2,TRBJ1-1,ASSFLQENTEAF
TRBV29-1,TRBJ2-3,SVEAPSGAATDTQY
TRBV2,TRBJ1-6,ASAIRQPYNSPLH
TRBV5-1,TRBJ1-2,ASSPQGSNYGYT
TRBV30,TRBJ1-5,AWSVGGEQPQH
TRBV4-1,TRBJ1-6,ASSPSSGTVPRSYNSPLH